A single sample is the source of the 21 T cell receptor beta chains below, sequenced in a study of cytomegalovirus exposure and HLA in healthy donors. It was with 60 Vbeta and 13 Jbeta primers that the PCR ran. Here immunoSEQ multiplex PCR was the method, and the copy in TCRdb shows in-frame clones only, minus some. This table has over 80,000 clones, around 73% appearing once. The specimen was PBMCs. These receptors all stem from a middle-aged woman in good health and CMV-seronegative.

The gene calls are TRBV15 and TRBJ2-1; 11 positions match TRBD2. The germline CDR1 and CDR2 sequences are LNHNV and YYDKDF (reference sequence). This CDR3 region has 14 residues. V lost 4 bases to trimming and J lost 9 bases; unmatched junction nucleotides: 5. The CDR3 DNA is TGTGCCACCAGCAAACCTAGCGGGGGGAGTGAGCAGTTCTTC. It is translated as CATSKPSGGSEQFF.

CDR3: CASSNGLSGADTQYF. CDR3 in DNA: TGTGCCAGTAGTAACGGCCTCTCAGGGGCAGATACGCAGTATTTT. This rearrangement joins TRBV19 to TRBJ2-3, with D perhaps matching TRBD1 (6 bases). The ends were cut back, 4 bases at V and 4 bases at J, with 15 bases in the middle. Germline V gene sequence: CDR1 LNHDA, CDR2 SQIVND (reference sequence). This CDR3 has 15 residues.

The chain couples TRBV18 to TRBJ1-4; TRBD1 aligns across 8 bases. V was pared by 6 bases and J by 8 bases, with 11 bases of the junction left unmatched. The germline CDR1 and CDR2 sequences are KGHSH and LQKENI. The CDR3 length is 15 residues. The CDR3 DNA sequence: TGTGCCAGCTCTCCCCTGACAGGGGTTGGCGAAAAACTGTTTTTT. Translated, it gives CASSPLTGVGEKLFF.

This rearrangement joins TRBV7-7 to TRBJ2-5; the match to TRBD2 covers 11 bases. After removal of 5 bases from V and 6 bases from J, the junction contained 17 bases not matched to a gene. The length of the CDR3 is 18 residues. Germline assignment: CDR1 SSHAT and CDR2 FNYEAQ (reference sequence). The CDR3 region has the DNA TGTGCCAGCAGCCATCCCACTAGCGGGGGCCAGTTGGGGAAGACCCAGTACTTC. Its translation is CASSHPTSGGQLGKTQYF.

The CDR3 DNA reads as TGTGCCAGCAGTTTCCGTGAAGCTGGGACCCAGTACTTC. Translating gives CASSFREAGTQYF. This sequence joins TRBV6-5 and TRBJ2-5; the D is unclear. The CDR3 runs to 13 residues. Germline V lookup: CDR1 MNHEY, CDR2 SVGAGI. Trimming stripped 4 bases from V and 7 bases from J, with 13 bases between.

The CDR3 spells CASSVGLGGSYEQYF. The DNA of the CDR3 is TGTGCCAGCAGCGTAGGTTTGGGGGGATCCTACGAGCAGTACTTC. The V gene is TRBV9, the J gene TRBJ2-7, with D tentatively TRBD2 (6 bases). Germline loops: CDR1 SGDLS, CDR2 YYNGEE. V was shortened by 0 bases and J by 1 base, with 11 bases between the two germline ends. The CDR3 consists of 15 residues. The full variable domain, with the rest looked up from reference TRBV9 and TRBJ2-7, is DSGVTQTPKHLITATGQRVTLRCSPRSGDLSVYWYQQSLDQGLQFLIQYYNGEERAKGNILERFSAQQFPDLHSELNLSSLELGDSALYFCASSVGLGGSYEQYFGPGTRLTVT.

The table lists this clone with a few counts. This chain links TRBV6-5 with TRBJ2-2; D perhaps matches TRBD2 (5 bases). V lost 4 bases and J lost 5, with 11 bases in between. The CDR3 sequence is 14 residues long. Germline V lookup: CDR1 MNHEY, CDR2 SVGAGI. The CDR3 DNA sequence: TGTGCCAGCAGTTCTCATCTAGCTACCGGGGAGCTGTTTTTT. Residues: CASSSHLATGELFF.

The rearrangement links TRBV28 to TRBJ2-5, with a tentative D call TRBD2 (6 bases). The DNA end is a closer match to TRBJ2-7, so the J assignment may be wrong. CDR1 MDHEN and CDR2 SYDVKM come from the germline V gene. CDR3 length: 15 residues. Written as DNA, the CDR3 is TGTGCCAGCAGAAGGATCGGAGGGGCTTCCTACGAGCAGTACTTC. Its translation is CASRRIGGASYEQYF.

The gene calls are TRBV6-4 and TRBJ2-1; D is ambiguous. The V gene lost 2 bases and the J gene lost 5 bases, with 7 bases spanning the gap. Germline V gene lookup returns CDR1 MRHNA and CDR2 SNTAGT. The CDR3 has 13 residues. CDR3 bases: TGTGCCAGCAGTGACGACTCGAACAATGAGCAGTTCTTC. It encodes CASSDDSNNEQFF.

The chain couples TRBV19 to TRBJ2-7, with 8 bases identical to TRBD1. The CDR3 totals 18 residues. The V gene's germline CDR1 is LNHDA and CDR2 SQIVND (reference sequence). V shed 1 base, J shed 2 bases, and the junction held 13 bases outside the gene matches. CDR3 sequence reads: CASSIVGPQGAPAYEQYF. CDR3 DNA sequence: TGTGCCAGTAGTATAGTGGGACCGCAGGGGGCACCCGCCTACGAGCAGTACTTC. The whole variable domain, remainder taken from reference TRBV19 and TRBJ2-7, is DGGITQSPKYLFRKEGQNVTLSCEQNLNHDAMYWYRQDPGQGLRLIYYSQIVNDFQKGDIAEGYSVSREKKESFPLTVTSAQKNPTAFYLCASSIVGPQGAPAYEQYFGPGTRLTVT.

The J gene is TRBJ2-3, the V gene TRBV9; TRBD2 aligns across 11 bases. The junction had 3 bases not matched to a gene; V was cut back by 3 bases and J by 0 bases. This CDR3 is 16 amino acids long. Per germline, CDR1 SGDLS and CDR2 YYNGEE. CDR3 region: CASSAWTSGSTDTQYF. CDR3 nucleotide sequence: TGTGCCAGCAGCGCATGGACTAGCGGGAGCACAGATACGCAGTATTTT.

This clone came up a few times. The CDR3 is CASSLGQRRTEAFF. In nucleotides, the CDR3 is TGTGCCAGCAGCCTGGGACAGAGGAGAACTGAAGCTTTCTTT. V is TRBV5-6 and J is TRBJ1-1, with 7 positions matching TRBD1. V shed 4 bases and J 5 bases; nucleotides not matched to a gene: 8. Germline CDR1 and CDR2: SGHDT and YYEEEE. The CDR3 is 14 amino acids.

The J gene is TRBJ2-2, the V gene TRBV28; 7 positions agree with TRBD1. Trimming took 5 bases from V and 7 from J; bases not matched to a gene: 4. The CDR3 sequence is 13 residues long. Germline V CDR1 and CDR2: MDHEN, SYDVKM. CDR3 nucleotide sequence: TGTGCCAGCAGTCAGGGGGATCACGGGGAGCTGTTTTTT. Translated: CASSQGDHGELFF. The variable domain in full, completed from reference TRBV28 and TRBJ2-2, reads DVKVTQSSRYLVKRTGEKVFLECVQDMDHENMFWYRQDPGLGLRLIYFSYDVKMKEKGDIPEGYSVSREKKERFSLILESASTNQTSMYLCASSQGDHGELFFGEGSRLTVL.

The V call is TRBV28, the J call TRBJ1-4; no clear D. V lost 6 bases and J lost 5, with 7 bases in between. Germline lookup yields CDR1 MDHEN and CDR2 SYDVKM. The CDR3 spans 12 residues. The CDR3 reads CASSPPNEKLFF. CDR3 bases: TGTGCCAGCAGCCCCCCGAATGAAAAACTGTTTTTT. The whole variable domain, filled in from reference TRBV28 and TRBJ1-4, reads DVKVTQSSRYLVKRTGEKVFLECVQDMDHENMFWYRQDPGLGLRLIYFSYDVKMKEKGDIPEGYSVSREKKERFSLILESASTNQTSMYLCASSPPNEKLFFGSGTQLSVL.

This rearrangement joins TRBV28 to TRBJ2-7; TRBD1 agrees at 8 bases. J gave up 2 bases and V 6 bases, and 9 bases lay outside the gene matches. There are 15 residues in the CDR3. Germline lookup yields CDR1 MDHEN and CDR2 SYDVKM. CDR3 residues: CASRHGQGSPYEQYF. In DNA form, the CDR3 reads TGTGCCAGCAGGCACGGACAGGGCTCTCCCTACGAGCAGTACTTC.

V is TRBV11-3 and J is TRBJ2-2; no clear D. V was pared by 3 bases and J by 2 bases, with 4 bases between. The CDR3 totals 13 residues. CDR1 is SGHNT, CDR2 YENEEA, per germline. The CDR3 DNA follows: TGTGCCAGCAGCTTGAGAAACACCGGGGAGCTGTTTTTT. Protein product: CASSLRNTGELFF.

The chain has TRBV29-1 and TRBJ1-1; 8 bases line up with TRBD1. Per the germline V gene, CDR1 is SQVTM and CDR2 is ANQGSEA. The CDR3 loop spans 12 amino acids. V dropped 6 bases and J dropped 1; count of bases not matched to a gene: 1. The CDR3 region has the DNA TGCAGCGTCGGGACAGGGAACACTGAAGCTTTCTTT. Amino acid sequence: CSVGTGNTEAFF.

The chain is built from TRBV5-1 and TRBJ1-2; D remains ambiguous. CDR3 length: 17 amino acids. V shed 3 bases and J shed 2 bases, with 20 bases lying between them. The germline CDR1 and CDR2 sequences are SGHRS and YFSETQ. The CDR3 spells CASSSAFGWELNYGYTF. CDR3 bases: TGCGCCAGCAGCTCCGCGTTCGGGTGGGAGTTAAACTATGGCTACACCTTC. The complete variable domain, with remaining parts taken from reference TRBV5-1 and TRBJ1-2, reads KAGVTQTPRYLIKTRGQQVTLSCSPISGHRSVSWYQQTPGQGLQFLFEYFSETQRNKGNFPGRFSGRQFSNSRSEMNVSTLELGDSALYLCASSSAFGWELNYGYTFGSGTRLTVV.

This clone appeared a single time. This sequence joins TRBV27 and TRBJ1-5; 7 bases fit TRBD1. Germline trimming cut 7 bases from V and 4 bases from J; bases unmatched to any gene: 4. This CDR3 has 13 amino acids. Germline V lookup: CDR1 MNHEY, CDR2 SMNVEV (reference sequence). The chain's CDR3 is CASKTGLNQPQHF. CDR3 sequence (DNA): TGTGCCAGCAAGACAGGGCTTAATCAGCCCCAGCATTTT.

V gene TRBV5-1 combines with J gene TRBJ2-2; 11 bases are shared with TRBD1. V was pared by 2 bases and J by 4 bases, with 7 bases of the junction left unmatched. Germline loops: CDR1 SGHRS, CDR2 YFSETQ. This CDR3 region has 17 residues. CDR3 nucleotide sequence: TGCGCCAGCAGCTTTCTACGGACAGGGGGCGGCACCGGGGAGCTGTTTTTT. Translation: CASSFLRTGGGTGELFF.

This rearrangement joins TRBV28 to TRBJ1-2, with TRBD1 matching 9 bases. Germline CDR1 is MDHEN and CDR2 is SYDVKM. The CDR3 consists of 16 residues. The V segment lost 4 bases and the J segment 2 bases; nucleotides outside the gene matches: 8. In DNA, the CDR3 is TGTGCCAGCAGTTCGCCACAGGGGGCGGGGAACTATGGCTACACCTTC. It yields the protein CASSSPQGAGNYGYTF.